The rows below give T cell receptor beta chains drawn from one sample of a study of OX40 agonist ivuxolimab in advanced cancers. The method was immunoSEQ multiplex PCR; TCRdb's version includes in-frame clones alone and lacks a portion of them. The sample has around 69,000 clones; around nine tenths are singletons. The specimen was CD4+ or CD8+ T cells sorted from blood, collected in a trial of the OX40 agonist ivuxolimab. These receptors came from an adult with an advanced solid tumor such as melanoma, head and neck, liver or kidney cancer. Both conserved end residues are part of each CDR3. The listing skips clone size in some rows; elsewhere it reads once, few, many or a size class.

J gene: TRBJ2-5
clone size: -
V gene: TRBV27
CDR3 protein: CASSFTGYGETQYF

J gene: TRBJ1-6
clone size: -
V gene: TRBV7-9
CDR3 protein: CASSLEGANSPLHF

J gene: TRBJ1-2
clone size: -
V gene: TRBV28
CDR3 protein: CASSSRLGQGGSGYTF

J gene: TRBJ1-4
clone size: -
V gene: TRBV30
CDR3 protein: CAWSVRGEEKLFF

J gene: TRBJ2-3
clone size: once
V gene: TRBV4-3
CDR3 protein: CASSQELWADTQYF

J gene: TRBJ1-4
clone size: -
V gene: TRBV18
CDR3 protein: CASSPEGSPEKLFF

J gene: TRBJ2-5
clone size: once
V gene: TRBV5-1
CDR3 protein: CASSTTGEGTQYF

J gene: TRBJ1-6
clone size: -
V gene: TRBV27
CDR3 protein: CASRGELYYNSPLHF

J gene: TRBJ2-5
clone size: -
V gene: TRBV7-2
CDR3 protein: CASSLAPLTSGGVETQYF

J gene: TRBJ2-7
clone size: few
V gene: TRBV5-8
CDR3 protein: CASSLFRIQGDEQYF

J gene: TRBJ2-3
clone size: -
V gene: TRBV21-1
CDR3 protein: CASSKGLADTDTQYF

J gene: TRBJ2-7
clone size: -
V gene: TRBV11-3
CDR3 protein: CASSLDGQQYF

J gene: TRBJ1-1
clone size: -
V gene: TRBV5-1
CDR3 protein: CASSQPGQGKTEAFF

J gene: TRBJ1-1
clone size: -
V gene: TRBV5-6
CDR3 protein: CASSFGHNTEAFF

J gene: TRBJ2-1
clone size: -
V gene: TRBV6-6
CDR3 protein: CASQLAGGYNEQFF

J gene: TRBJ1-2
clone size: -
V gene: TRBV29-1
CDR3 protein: CSVNFGTLNYGYTF

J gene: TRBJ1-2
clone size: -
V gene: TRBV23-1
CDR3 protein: CASSPGRDRPMGTF

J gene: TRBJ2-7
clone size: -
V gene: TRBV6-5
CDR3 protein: CASSFQGNEQYF

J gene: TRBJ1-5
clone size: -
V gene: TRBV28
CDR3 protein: CASSLMGAQHF

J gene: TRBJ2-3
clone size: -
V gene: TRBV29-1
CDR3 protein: CSVEDRGADTQYF

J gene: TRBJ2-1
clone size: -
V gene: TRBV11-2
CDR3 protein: CASSLRGTYNEQFF

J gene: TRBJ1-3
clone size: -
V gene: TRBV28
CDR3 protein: CASSTRPTGGSGNTIYF

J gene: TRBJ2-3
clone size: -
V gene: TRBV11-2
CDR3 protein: CASSPRDLQYF

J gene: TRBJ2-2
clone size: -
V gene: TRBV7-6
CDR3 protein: CASSSFGGELFF

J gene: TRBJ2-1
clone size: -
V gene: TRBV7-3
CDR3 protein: CASSKGLAGGNEQFF

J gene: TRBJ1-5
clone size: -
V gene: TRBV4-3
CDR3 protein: CASSQTGEGNQPQHF

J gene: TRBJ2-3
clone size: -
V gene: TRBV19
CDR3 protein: CASNPDGRTDTQYF

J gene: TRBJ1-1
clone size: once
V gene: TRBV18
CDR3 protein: CASSPVRQDTEAFF

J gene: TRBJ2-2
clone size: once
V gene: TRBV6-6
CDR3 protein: CASSYTGNTGELFF

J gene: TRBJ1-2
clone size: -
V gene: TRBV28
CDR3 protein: CASSLSGRGPNYGYTF

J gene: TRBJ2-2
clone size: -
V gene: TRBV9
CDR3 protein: CASSVRGYGELFF

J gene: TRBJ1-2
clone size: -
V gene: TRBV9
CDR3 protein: CASSARAGRPNYGYTF

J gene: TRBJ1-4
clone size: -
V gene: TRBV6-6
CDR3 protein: CASSWDRDEKLFF

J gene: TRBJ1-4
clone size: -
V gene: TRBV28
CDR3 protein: CASSSGQGGFGEKLFF

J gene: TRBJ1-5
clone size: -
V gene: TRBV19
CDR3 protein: CASSTGTGNQPQHF

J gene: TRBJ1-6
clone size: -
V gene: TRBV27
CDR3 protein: CASAVSSYNSPLHF

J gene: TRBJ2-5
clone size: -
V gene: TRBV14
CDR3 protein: CASSQVKETQYF

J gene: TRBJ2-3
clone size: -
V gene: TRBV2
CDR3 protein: CASSSGADTQYF

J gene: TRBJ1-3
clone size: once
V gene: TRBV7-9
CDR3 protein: CASVEISGNTIYF

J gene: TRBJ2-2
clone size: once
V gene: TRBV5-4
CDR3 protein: CASSRMRLAGGGTGELFF

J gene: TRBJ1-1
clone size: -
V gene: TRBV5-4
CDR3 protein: CASSSKPGQKNTEAFF

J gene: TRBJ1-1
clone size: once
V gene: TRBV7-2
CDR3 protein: CATFRDRERTEAFF